Listed here are 27 T cell receptor beta chains from one sample, sequenced in a study of OX40 agonist ivuxolimab in advanced cancers. Sequencing was performed with immunoSEQ multiplex PCR; in TCRdb, only in-frame clones are kept and a portion is missing. The sample yields more than 30,000 clones, more than 70% seen once. The starting material was CD4+ or CD8+ T cells sorted from blood, obtained in a trial of the OX40 agonist ivuxolimab. The receptors come from an adult with an advanced solid tumor such as melanoma, head and neck, liver or kidney cancer.

The V gene is TRBV28, the J gene TRBJ2-7; 7 bases match TRBD2. V was clipped by 6 bases and J by 0 bases; unmatched bases: 8. There are 15 residues in the CDR3. Per the germline V gene, CDR1 is MDHEN and CDR2 is SYDVKM. The CDR3 spells CASSPVGGISYEQYF. The CDR3 DNA reads as TGTGCCAGCAGCCCAGTCGGGGGGATCTCCTACGAGCAGTACTTC.

This chain uses TRBV6-6 with TRBJ1-4, with D unresolved. The CDR3 length is 12 residues. With 2 bases removed from V and 2 bases from J, the gap between germline ends came to 0 bases. Germline-derived CDR1 and CDR2 are MNHNY and SVGAGI (reference sequence). The CDR3 sequence is CASSYTNEKLFF. In DNA, the CDR3 is TGTGCCAGCAGTTACACTAATGAAAAACTGTTTTTT.

The chain carries TRBV27 and TRBJ2-6; D assignment may be TRBD1 or TRBD2 (5 bases each). This CDR3 contains 18 residues. V was clipped by 3 bases and J by 4 bases, with 19 bases between them. Germline loops: CDR1 MNHEY, CDR2 SMNVEV (reference sequence). The CDR3 coding sequence is TGTGCCAGCAGTTTCGGAGGCAGGGAGCGACTCGGGGCCAACGTCCTGACTTTC. Translated: CASSFGGRERLGANVLTF.

The rearrangement joins TRBV29-1 to TRBJ1-1; 10 positions agree with TRBD1. Trimming at V came to 6 bases and at J to 5 bases, leaving 12 bases not matched to a gene. The CDR3 is made up of 15 amino acids. Germline CDR1 is SQVTM and CDR2 is ANQGSEA. CDR3 bases: TGCAGCGTCGCCATTTCCCGACAGGGGGCTACTGAAGCTTTCTTT. Its translation: CSVAISRQGATEAFF.

The CDR3 here is CASSPRGYSGSTGNEQFF. CDR3 nucleotide sequence: TGTGCCAGCAGCCCTCGAGGGTATAGCGGGAGTACAGGGAATGAGCAGTTCTTC. V and J are TRBV7-9 and TRBJ2-1; 9 bases match TRBD2. Germline V gene data show CDR1 as SEHNR and CDR2 as FQNEAQ (reference sequence). This CDR3 region has 18 residues. The trim removed 5 bases at V and 7 bases at J, leaving 18 bases unmatched.

The V and J genes are TRBV7-2 and TRBJ2-7; D is perhaps TRBD1 (6 bases). Germline V lookup: CDR1 SGHTA, CDR2 FQGNSA. The CDR3 loop spans 13 amino acids. V lost 1 base, J lost 6 bases, and 10 bases lay in between. CDR3 amino acids: CASSLGGRAEQYF. In DNA form, the CDR3 reads TGTGCCAGCAGCTTAGGGGGGCGGGCCGAGCAGTACTTC.

This clone was seen a single time. This chain uses TRBV25-1 with TRBJ2-1, with 7 bases aligning to TRBD2. Germline trimming cut 5 bases from V and 6 bases from J; bases unmatched to any gene: 10. CDR3 size: 15 residues. From germline, CDR1 is MGHDK and CDR2 SYGVNS. The DNA for the CDR3 is TGTGCCAGCAGTCACAGCGGGGATGTAAGCAATGAGCAGTTCTTC. Residues: CASSHSGDVSNEQFF.

The rearrangement links TRBV1 to TRBJ1-1. TRBV1 is marked as a pseudogene. There are 14 residues in the CDR3. The CDR3 bases are TGCACCAGCAGCATCAGTAGCTGGTGCACTGAAGCTTTCTTT. Amino acid sequence: CTSSISSWCTEAFF.

The chain combines TRBV6-4 with TRBJ1-5; 7 nucleotides match TRBD1. The germline V gene has CDR1 MRHNA and CDR2 SNTAGT. Trimming cost V 3 bases and J 9 bases; bases outside gene matches: 5. The CDR3 runs to 13 residues. DNA of the CDR3: TGTGCCAGCAGTGAAGACAGGGAAGCGCCCCAGCATTTT. It codes for CASSEDREAPQHF.

This sequence joins TRBV11-2 and TRBJ1-1, with a tentative D call TRBD1 (5 bases). Per germline, CDR1 SGHAT and CDR2 FQNNGV. The CDR3 has 14 amino acids. V gave up 1 base and J gave up 4 bases, with 10 bases separating them. The CDR3 protein is CASSLARGVTEAFF. Here the CDR3 DNA reads TGTGCCAGCAGCTTAGCGAGAGGGGTCACTGAAGCTTTCTTT.

This clone was detected once. The chain combines TRBV5-6 with TRBJ2-1; D could derive from TRBD1 or TRBD2 (5 bases each). The V end was cut by 4 bases, the J end by 0 bases, with 14 bases between. Per the germline V gene, CDR1 is SGHDT and CDR2 is YYEEEE. The length of the CDR3 is 16 residues. CDR3 loop: CASSPRGGSSYNEQFF. CDR3 nucleotides: TGTGCCAGCAGCCCCCGTGGGGGAAGCTCCTACAATGAGCAGTTCTTC. Drawing the rest from reference TRBV5-6 and TRBJ2-1, the complete variable domain is DAGVTQSPTHLIKTRGQQVTLRCSPKSGHDTVSWYQQALGQGPQFIFQYYEEEERQRGNFPDRFSGHQFPNYSSELNVNALLLGDSALYLCASSPRGGSSYNEQFFGPGTRLTVL.

The chain has TRBV18 and TRBJ2-3; weak D call: TRBD2 (5 bases). The length of the CDR3 is 14 residues. Germline loops: CDR1 KGHSH, CDR2 LQKENI. Between the trimmed V and J ends, which lost 3 bases and 2 bases, there was a span of 9 bases. In nucleotides, the CDR3 is TGTGCCAGCTCACCGGACTTGGTCACAGATACGCAGTATTTT. This encodes CASSPDLVTDTQYF.

The chain recombines TRBV6-4 with TRBJ1-2, with TRBD1 as a possible D gene (5 bases). Trimming removed 2 bases from V and 8 bases from J, with 15 bases in between. The CDR3 totals 14 residues. CDR1 MRHNA and CDR2 SNTAGT come from the germline V gene. In DNA, the CDR3 is TGTGCCAGCAGTGACCCGGGAAGCAGGGCCGGCTACACCTTC. Translation: CASSDPGSRAGYTF.

CDR3 sequence (DNA): TGTGCCAGCACTAGCGGGATGGAGACCCAGTACTTC. Translation: CASTSGMETQYF. This chain links TRBV2 with TRBJ2-5; 9 nucleotides agree with TRBD2. Germline V gene lookup returns CDR1 SNHLY and CDR2 FYNNEI. The CDR3 extends over 12 amino acids. V dropped 7 bases and J dropped 5; count of bases not matched to a gene: 2.

The chain's CDR3 is CASSAIYEQYF. The CDR3 DNA is TGTGCCAGCAGCGCTATCTACGAGCAGTACTTC. The chain couples TRBV6-4 to TRBJ2-7; no clear D gene. V gave up 6 bases and J gave up 3 bases, with 6 bases separating them. Germline CDR1 MRHNA, CDR2 SNTAGT. CDR3 length equals 11 residues.

The genes are TRBV7-2 and TRBJ2-6, with TRBD2 identical over 9 bases. The CDR3 loop spans 19 amino acids. J gave up 3 bases and V 5 bases, and 14 bases lay outside the gene matches. Per the germline V gene, CDR1 is SGHTA and CDR2 is FQGNSA. The CDR3 DNA sequence: TGTGCCAGCAGCCTTAGAATTAGCGGGAGAAAGAGTGGGGCCAACGTCCTGACTTTC. This encodes CASSLRISGRKSGANVLTF.

CDR3 protein: CASSPRLAGAYEQYF. The CDR3 DNA sequence: TGTGCCAGTAGTCCAAGACTAGCGGGAGCCTACGAGCAGTACTTC. The chain couples TRBV19 to TRBJ2-7, with 12 bases identical to TRBD2. CDR3 length: 15 residues. Trimming removed 5 bases from V and 2 bases from J; junction bases left unmatched: 4. Germline lookup yields CDR1 LNHDA and CDR2 SQIVND (reference sequence).

The rearrangement uses TRBV19 and TRBJ2-2; 7 bases are a match to TRBD1. This CDR3 spans 16 amino acids. With 5 bases clipped from V and 9 bases from J, the junction kept 15 bases outside the gene matches. Per germline, CDR1 LNHDA and CDR2 SQIVND (reference sequence). The CDR3 here is CASSPWGTAGDRELFF. Written as DNA, the CDR3 is TGTGCCAGTAGTCCTTGGGGGACAGCAGGGGACAGGGAGCTGTTTTTT.

The chain carries TRBV10-3 and TRBJ2-5, with 10 bases that match TRBD1. The CDR3 is 14 amino acids. Germline loops: CDR1 ENHRY, CDR2 SYGVKD. J lost 1 base, V lost 6 bases, and 2 bases had no gene match. The CDR3 bases are TGTGCCATCAGCCGGGACAGGGGCCAAGAGACCCAGTACTTC. Translation: CAISRDRGQETQYF.

The chain is built from TRBV7-2 and TRBJ2-7; D is perhaps TRBD2 (5 bases). In germline, CDR1 is SGHTA, CDR2 FQGNSA. The CDR3 runs to 15 residues. Trimming cost V 5 bases and J 7 bases, with 21 bases left between them. The CDR3 DNA sequence: TGTGCCAGCAGCCGGTTGCGGACCTTCAGAGGGGAGCAGTACTTC. Its protein product is CASSRLRTFRGEQYF.

V gene TRBV7-9 combines with J gene TRBJ2-1; TRBD2 agrees at 7 bases. V gave up 3 bases and J gave up 6 bases; unmatched junction bases: 20. The germline V gene encodes CDR1 SEHNR and CDR2 FQNEAQ (reference sequence). The CDR3 length is 19 residues. CDR3 loop: CASSLYDFHPGTMSNEQFF. For the CDR3, the DNA is TGTGCCAGCAGCTTGTACGACTTTCACCCCGGGACTATGTCCAATGAGCAGTTCTTC.

The chain employs TRBV18 and TRBJ2-2; D remains ambiguous. Per germline, CDR1 KGHSH and CDR2 LQKENI. The V end lost 2 bases, the J end lost 7 bases, and 5 bases lay between the germline ends. The CDR3 extends over 12 amino acids. CDR3 residues: CASSPDDGELFF. Written as DNA, the CDR3 is TGTGCCAGCTCACCAGACGACGGGGAGCTGTTTTTT.

The rearrangement joins TRBV7-9 to TRBJ1-2; TRBD1 agrees at 7 bases. Germline V CDR1 and CDR2: SEHNR, FQNEAQ (reference sequence). This CDR3 comprises 14 residues. Trimming removed 0 bases from V and 2 bases from J; junction bases left unmatched: 0. The CDR3 DNA reads TGTGCCAGCAGCTTAGCAGGGGGCAACTATGGCTACACCTTC. Protein sequence: CASSLAGGNYGYTF. The whole variable domain, remainder taken from reference TRBV7-9 and TRBJ1-2, is DTGVSQNPRHKITKRGQNVTFRCDPISEHNRLYWYRQTLGQGPEFLTYFQNEAQLEKSRLLSDRFSAERPKGSFSTLEIQRTEQGDSAMYLCASSLAGGNYGYTFGSGTRLTVV.

The chain links TRBV6-6 to TRBJ2-7; the D gene is possibly TRBD2 (6 bases). Trimming removed 4 bases from V and 4 bases from J, with 14 bases in between. The germline V gene has CDR1 MNHNY and CDR2 SVGAGI (reference sequence). There are 14 residues in the CDR3. Here the CDR3 reads CASSSGGSRYEQYF. The CDR3 DNA follows: TGTGCCAGCAGTTCCGGGGGAAGTAGGTACGAGCAGTACTTC.

V usage is TRBV11-3 and J usage is TRBJ2-1; D is unresolved. This CDR3 has 13 amino acids. Trimming took off 5 bases at V and 0 bases at J, with 5 bases between the two ends. Germline CDR1 reads SGHNT; CDR2 reads YENEEA. DNA for the CDR3: TGTGCCAGCAGCCTGAACTCCTACAATGAGCAGTTCTTC. Its protein is CASSLNSYNEQFF.

The chain combines TRBV29-1 with TRBJ2-1; TRBD2 aligns across 7 bases. The V segment lost 0 bases and the J segment 0 bases; nucleotides outside the gene matches: 5. This CDR3 is built from 16 residues. Per the germline V gene, CDR1 is SQVTM and CDR2 is ANQGSEA. CDR3 residues: CSVEDAPSGSYNEQFF. The DNA of the CDR3 is TGCAGCGTTGAAGATGCGCCTAGCGGCTCCTACAATGAGCAGTTCTTC.

The J gene is TRBJ2-3, the V gene TRBV10-1; D call uncertain. V was trimmed by 2 bases and J by 0 bases, leaving 6 bases between them. The CDR3 is 14 amino acids. CDR1 and CDR2 from the germline V gene are WNHNN and SYGVQD (reference sequence). Written as DNA, the CDR3 is TGCGCCAGCAGTGAGCCCTCCAGCACAGATACGCAGTATTTT. Translation gives CASSEPSSTDTQYF.